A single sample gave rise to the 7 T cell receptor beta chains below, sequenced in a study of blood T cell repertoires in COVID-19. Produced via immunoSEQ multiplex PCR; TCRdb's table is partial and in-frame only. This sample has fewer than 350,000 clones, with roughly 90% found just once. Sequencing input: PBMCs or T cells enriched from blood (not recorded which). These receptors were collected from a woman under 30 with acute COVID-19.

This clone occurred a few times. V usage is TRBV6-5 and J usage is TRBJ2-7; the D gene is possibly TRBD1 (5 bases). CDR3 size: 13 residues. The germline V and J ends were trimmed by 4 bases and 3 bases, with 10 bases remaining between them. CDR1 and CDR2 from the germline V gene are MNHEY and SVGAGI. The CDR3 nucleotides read TGTGCCAGCAGTTGGACAAGCCGCTACGAGCAGTACTTC. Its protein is CASSWTSRYEQYF.

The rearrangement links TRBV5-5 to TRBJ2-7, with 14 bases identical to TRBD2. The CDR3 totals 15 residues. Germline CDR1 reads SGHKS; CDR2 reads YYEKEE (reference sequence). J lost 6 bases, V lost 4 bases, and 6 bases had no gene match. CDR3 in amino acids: CASSLGLAGEGEQYF. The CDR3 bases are TGTGCCAGCAGCCTGGGACTAGCGGGAGAGGGCGAGCAGTACTTC.

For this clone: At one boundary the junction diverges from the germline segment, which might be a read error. The CDR3 DNA reads as TGCGCCAGCAGAAGAAGTGGGCAGGCAACGAATGAAAAACTGTTTTTT. Amino acid sequence: CASRRSGQATNEKLFF. V usage is TRBV5-1 and J usage is TRBJ1-4; D gene uncertain. The CDR3 runs 16 residues. Germline CDR1 and CDR2: SGHRS and YFSETQ.

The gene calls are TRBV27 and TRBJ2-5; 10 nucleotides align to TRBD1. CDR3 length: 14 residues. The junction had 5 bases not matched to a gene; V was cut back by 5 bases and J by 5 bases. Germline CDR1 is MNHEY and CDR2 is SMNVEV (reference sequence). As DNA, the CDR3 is TGTGCCAGCAGTCCGACAGGGGGCCGGGAGACCCAGTACTTC. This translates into CASSPTGGRETQYF.

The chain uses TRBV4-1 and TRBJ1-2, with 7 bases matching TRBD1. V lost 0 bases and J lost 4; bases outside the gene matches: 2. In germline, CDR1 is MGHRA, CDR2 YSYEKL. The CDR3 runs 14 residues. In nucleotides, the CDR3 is TGCGCCAGCAGCCAAGATTCAGGGGGCTATGGCTACACCTTC. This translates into CASSQDSGGYGYTF.

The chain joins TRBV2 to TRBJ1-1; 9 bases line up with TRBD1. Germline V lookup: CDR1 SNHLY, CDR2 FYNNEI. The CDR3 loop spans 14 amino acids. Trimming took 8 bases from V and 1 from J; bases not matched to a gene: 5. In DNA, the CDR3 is TGTGCCAGCGGGGGACAGGGATGGAACACTGAAGCTTTCTTT. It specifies CASGGQGWNTEAFF.

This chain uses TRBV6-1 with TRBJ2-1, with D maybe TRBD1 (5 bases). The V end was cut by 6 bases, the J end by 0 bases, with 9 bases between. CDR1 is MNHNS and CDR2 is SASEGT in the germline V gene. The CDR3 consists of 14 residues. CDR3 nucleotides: TGTGCCAGCAGGGGGCCTCCCTCCTACAATGAGCAGTTCTTC. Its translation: CASRGPPSYNEQFF.